This passage covers 19 T cell receptor beta chains from one sample sequenced in a study of T-cell memory formation after mild COVID-19. Each CDR3 protein is one row after TCRdb ran MiXCR on the 5' RACE reads. The sample lists about 27,000 distinct CDR3 sequences; around 6.8% were seen once. What was sequenced was PBMCs or a T cell subset sorted from them (not recorded which). These receptors came from an adult woman who had mild COVID-19 (a few samples of this study predate the infection). Cell type and time point are not known.

This clonotype was seen repeatedly, ten times or more. The rearrangement links TRBV7-9 to TRBJ1-6, with D tentatively TRBD1 (6 bases). This CDR3 spans 17 amino acids. Trimming shortened V by 5 bases and J by 5 bases, and 19 bases separated the two germline ends. Germline V gene sequence: CDR1 SEHNR, CDR2 FQNEAQ (reference sequence). The CDR3 loop is CASSHPQGGSNNSPLHF. The CDR3, as DNA: TGTGCCAGCAGCCACCCTCAAGGGGGTTCGAATAATTCACCCCTCCACTTT. The full variable domain, completed using reference TRBV7-9 and TRBJ1-6, is DTGVSQNPRHKITKRGQNVTFRCDPISEHNRLYWYRQTLGQGPEFLTYFQNEAQLEKSRLLSDRFSAERPKGSFSTLEIQRTEQGDSAMYLCASSHPQGGSNNSPLHFGNGTRLTVT.

The chain joins TRBV5-6 to TRBJ1-2, with D possibly being TRBD1 (6 bases). Germline loops: CDR1 SGHDT, CDR2 YYEEEE. The ends were cut back, 5 bases at V and 0 bases at J, with 17 bases in the middle. CDR3 length: 16 residues. CDR3 region: CASRKLQGIANYGYTF. In DNA, the CDR3 is TGTGCCAGCAGAAAGCTACAGGGAATAGCTAACTATGGCTACACCTTC.

This clonotype appeared many times. The V and J genes are TRBV5-5 and TRBJ1-1; D perhaps matches TRBD1 (5 bases). The CDR3 is 13 residues long. Per germline, CDR1 SGHKS and CDR2 YYEKEE (reference sequence). V lost 4 bases and J 3 bases, leaving 10 bases between the germline ends. CDR3 DNA sequence: TGTGCCAGCAGCGGGGGGACCTACACTGAAGCTTTCTTT. It is translated as CASSGGTYTEAFF.

At least ten counts were recorded for this clonotype. The chain joins TRBV29-1 to TRBJ1-1; D gene unclear. Looked up from germline, CDR1 is SQVTM and CDR2 is ANQGSEA. The germline V and J ends were trimmed by 7 bases and 4 bases, with 13 bases remaining between them. The CDR3 contains 12 residues. CDR3 loop: CSAERIGTEAFF. The CDR3 DNA reads as TGCAGCGCGGAGAGGATCGGCACTGAAGCTTTCTTT.

This clonotype was counted ten times or more. The chain carries TRBV11-2 and TRBJ1-6, with D possibly TRBD1 on 5 matching bases. V lost 1 base, J lost 10 bases, and 23 bases lay in between. CDR1 SGHAT and CDR2 FQNNGV come from the germline V gene. This CDR3 has 18 residues. The CDR3 nucleotides are TGTGCCAGCAGCTTAGGGGATGCCAGGGCCAGGGAGGAATCACCCCTCCACTTT. It specifies CASSLGDARAREESPLHF.

This clonotype was detected ten times or more. V usage is TRBV3-1 and J usage is TRBJ2-7; D is unclear. V lost 4 bases and J lost 4, with 8 bases in between. CDR3 size: 12 residues. Germline V CDR1 and CDR2: LGHDT, YNNKEL (reference sequence). The CDR3 sequence is CASSRTRYEQYF. Here the CDR3 DNA reads TGTGCCAGCAGCCGGACCCGATACGAGCAGTACTTC.

The sample holds many counts of this clonotype. The DNA of the CDR3 is TGTGCCAGCAGTTTAGCGACCGGGCACACTGAAGCTTTCTTT. Amino acid sequence: CASSLATGHTEAFF. The chain carries TRBV12-3 or TRBV12-4 and TRBJ1-1, with D unclear. V lost 0 bases and J lost 3, with 8 bases in between. The CDR3 is 14 residues long.

This clonotype was found many times. DNA of the CDR3: TGTGCCAGCAGCTTATCGGGTTGGACTAGCGGGACCCACTCCTACAATGAGCAGTTCTTC. Its protein is CASSLSGWTSGTHSYNEQFF. J is TRBJ2-1 and V is TRBV7-2; 12 nucleotides align to TRBD2. Germline V gene sequence: CDR1 SGHTA, CDR2 FQGNSA. CDR3 size: 20 residues. J was trimmed by 0 bases and V by 2 bases; bases with no gene match: 11.

This clonotype rates as medium-sized. V is TRBV4-3 and J is TRBJ1-5; tentatively, D is TRBD1 (6 bases). Germline V lookup: CDR1 LGHNA, CDR2 YSLEER. This CDR3 region has 16 residues. V gave up 0 bases and J gave up 2 bases, with 11 bases separating them. This chain's CDR3 is CASSQDLRGGNQPQHF. CDR3 DNA: TGCGCCAGCAGCCAAGATCTCAGGGGAGGCAATCAGCCCCAGCATTTT.

This clonotype was observed at least ten times. In DNA, the CDR3 is TGTGCCAGCAGTTACGGGCTTCCTTATGGCTACACCTTC. Its protein is CASSYGLPYGYTF. This chain uses TRBV6-6 with TRBJ1-2, with no clear D. This CDR3 has 13 residues. Trimming removed 2 bases at V and 5 bases at J, with 9 bases between. Germline lookup yields CDR1 MNHNY and CDR2 SVGAGI (reference sequence).

Judged by abundance, this clonotype is medium-sized. The CDR3 DNA sequence: TGTGCCAGCTCACCAGCCAGCTACAATGAGCAGTTCTTC. Encoded protein: CASSPASYNEQFF. The chain carries TRBV18 and TRBJ2-1; D gene uncertain. Germline-derived CDR1 and CDR2 are KGHSH and LQKENI. The V gene lost 2 bases and the J gene lost 3 bases, with 5 bases spanning the gap. The CDR3 spans 13 residues.

Many counts were recorded for this clonotype. The J gene is TRBJ1-2, the V gene TRBV5-1; D is unclear. Germline loops: CDR1 SGHRS, CDR2 YFSETQ. V was shortened by 5 bases and J by 6 bases, with 11 bases between the two germline ends. This CDR3 comprises 12 residues. DNA of the CDR3: TGCGCCAGCAGTTATTTAGGTGATGGCTACACCTTC. Translated, it gives CASSYLGDGYTF.

This clonotype was observed a few times. Here the CDR3 DNA reads TGTGCCAGCAGTTCGTTTATGACAGATACGCAGTATTTT. Its translation is CASSSFMTDTQYF. The chain recombines TRBV6-5 with TRBJ2-3; no clear D gene. The CDR3 has 13 amino acids. Germline lookup yields CDR1 MNHEY and CDR2 SVGAGI. V lost 4 bases and J 3 bases, leaving 8 bases between the germline ends.

This clonotype was observed at least ten times. The gene calls are TRBV20-1 and TRBJ1-5; no clear D gene. This CDR3 spans 15 amino acids. CDR1 and CDR2 from the germline V gene are DFQATT and SNEGSKA (reference sequence). With 4 bases removed from V and 3 bases from J, the gap between germline ends came to 16 bases. This CDR3 is CSAKPTGEFNQPQHF. CDR3 coding DNA: TGCAGTGCTAAACCAACGGGCGAATTCAATCAGCCCCAGCATTTT.

This clonotype was seen only a few times. The chain joins TRBV7-9 to TRBJ1-2; D unclear. CDR3 length: 19 residues. V gave up 1 base and J gave up 1 base, with 22 bases separating them. Germline V lookup: CDR1 SEHNR, CDR2 FQNEAQ (reference sequence). As DNA, the CDR3 is TGTGCCAGCAGCTTAGTTGGGAGAGCCGAAACAAGTTATAACTATGGCTACACCTTC. It encodes CASSLVGRAETSYNYGYTF.

This clonotype was picked up many times. J is TRBJ1-1 and V is TRBV7-8; TRBD1 matches at 9 bases. V lost 1 base to trimming and J lost 1 base; unmatched junction nucleotides: 4. This CDR3 has 16 residues. Germline V gives CDR1 SGHVS, CDR2 FQNEAQ. The CDR3 is CASSLDRGLPNTEAFF. The CDR3 nucleotides read TGTGCCAGCAGCTTAGACAGGGGGCTCCCGAACACTGAAGCTTTCTTT. The whole variable domain, remainder taken from reference TRBV7-8 and TRBJ1-1, is GAGVSQSPRYKVAKRGQDVALRCDPISGHVSLFWYQQALGQGPEFLTYFQNEAQLDKSGLPSDRFFAERPEGSVSTLKIQRTQQEDSAVYLCASSLDRGLPNTEAFFGQGTRLTVV.

The rearrangement joins TRBV12-3 or TRBV12-4 to TRBJ1-2; D possibly corresponds to TRBD1 (6 bases). V was clipped by 0 bases and J by 8 bases, with 19 bases between them. The CDR3 extends over 16 amino acids. This chain's CDR3 is CASSLAIWGGGLGYTF. The DNA of the CDR3 is TGTGCCAGCAGTTTAGCGATCTGGGGTGGGGGCCTGGGCTACACCTTC.

CDR3 protein: CASSLGRTGGSPLHF. CDR3 DNA: TGTGCCAGCAGCTTGGGTAGGACAGGCGGATCACCCCTCCACTTT. The chain joins TRBV11-3 to TRBJ1-6; 7 nucleotides agree with TRBD1. V lost 3 bases to trimming and J lost 10 bases; unmatched junction nucleotides: 9. CDR3 length: 15 residues. Germline loops: CDR1 SGHNT, CDR2 YENEEA.

This clonotype was observed many times. The J gene is TRBJ2-7, the V gene TRBV12-3 or TRBV12-4, with D unclear. This CDR3 contains 14 residues. Deletions cut 1 base from V and 2 bases from J, with 9 bases between. CDR3 DNA sequence: TGTGCCAGCAGTTTAGGGTTCGCCCCCTACGAGCAGTACTTC. Protein product: CASSLGFAPYEQYF.